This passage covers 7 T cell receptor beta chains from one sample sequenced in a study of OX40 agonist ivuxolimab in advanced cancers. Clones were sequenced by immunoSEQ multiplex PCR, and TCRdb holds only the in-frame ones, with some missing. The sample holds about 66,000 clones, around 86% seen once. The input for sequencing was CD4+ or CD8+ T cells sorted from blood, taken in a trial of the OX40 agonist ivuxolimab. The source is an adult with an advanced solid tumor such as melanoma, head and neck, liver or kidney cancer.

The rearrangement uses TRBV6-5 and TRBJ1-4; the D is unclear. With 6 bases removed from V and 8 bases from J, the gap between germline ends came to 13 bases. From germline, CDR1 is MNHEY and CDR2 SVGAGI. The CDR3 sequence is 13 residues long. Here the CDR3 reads CASRILSAEKLFF. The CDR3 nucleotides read TGTGCCAGCAGGATACTGTCAGCAGAAAAACTGTTTTTT.

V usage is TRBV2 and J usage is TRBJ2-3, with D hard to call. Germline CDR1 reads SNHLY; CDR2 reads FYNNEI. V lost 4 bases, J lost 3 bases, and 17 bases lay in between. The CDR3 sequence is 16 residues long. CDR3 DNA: TGTGCCAGCAGTGCAATAAACTTAGCCGGTACAGATACGCAGTATTTT. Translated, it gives CASSAINLAGTDTQYF.

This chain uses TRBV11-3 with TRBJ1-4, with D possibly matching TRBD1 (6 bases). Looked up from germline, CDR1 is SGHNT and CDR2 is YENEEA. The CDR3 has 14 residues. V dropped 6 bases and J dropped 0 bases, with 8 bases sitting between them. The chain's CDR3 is CASSRTATNEKLFF. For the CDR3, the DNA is TGTGCCAGCAGTCGGACAGCAACTAATGAAAAACTGTTTTTT. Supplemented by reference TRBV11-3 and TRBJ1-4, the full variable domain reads EAGVVQSPRYKIIEKKQPVAFWCNPISGHNTLYWYLQNLGQGPELLIRYENEEAVDDSQLPKDRFSAERLKGVDSTLKIQPAELGDSAVYLCASSRTATNEKLFFGSGTQLSVL.

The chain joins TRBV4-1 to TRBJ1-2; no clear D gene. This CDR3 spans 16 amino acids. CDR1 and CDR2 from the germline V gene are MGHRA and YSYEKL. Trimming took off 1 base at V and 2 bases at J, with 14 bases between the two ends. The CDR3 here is CASSQASVTPNYGYTF. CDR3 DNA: TGCGCCAGCAGCCAAGCCTCGGTCACACCGAACTATGGCTACACCTTC.

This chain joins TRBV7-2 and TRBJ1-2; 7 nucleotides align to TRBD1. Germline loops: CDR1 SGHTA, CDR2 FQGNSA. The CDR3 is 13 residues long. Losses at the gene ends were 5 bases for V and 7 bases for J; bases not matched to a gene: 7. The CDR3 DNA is TGTGCCAGCAGCCAGACAGGGTTTGGTGGCTACACCTTC. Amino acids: CASSQTGFGGYTF.

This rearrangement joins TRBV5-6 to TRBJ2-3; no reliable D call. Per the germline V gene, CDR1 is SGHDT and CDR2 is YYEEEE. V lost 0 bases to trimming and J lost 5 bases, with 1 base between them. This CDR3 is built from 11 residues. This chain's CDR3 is CASSLEDTQYF. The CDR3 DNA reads TGTGCCAGCAGCTTGGAAGATACGCAGTATTTT.

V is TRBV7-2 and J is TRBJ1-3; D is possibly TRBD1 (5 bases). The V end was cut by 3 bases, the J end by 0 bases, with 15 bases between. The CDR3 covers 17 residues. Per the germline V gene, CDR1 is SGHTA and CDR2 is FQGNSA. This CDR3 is CASSFAGTPSSGNTIYF. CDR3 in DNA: TGTGCCAGCAGCTTTGCCGGGACTCCCTCCTCTGGAAACACCATATATTTT. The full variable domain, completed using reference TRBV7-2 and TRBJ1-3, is GAGVSQSPSNKVTEKGKDVELRCDPISGHTALYWYRQSLGQGLEFLIYFQGNSAPDKSGLPSDRFSAERTGGSVSTLTIQRTQQEDSAVYLCASSFAGTPSSGNTIYFGEGSWLTVV.